A selection of T cell receptor beta chains follows, all from one sample in a study of CD8 T cells in Susac syndrome. TCRdb re-called the immunoSEQ multiplex PCR reads with MiXCR, one entry per CDR3 protein. The sample carries about 25,000 distinct CDR3 sequences, 94% recorded once. Sample: CD8+ T cells from PBMCs. These receptors were obtained from a human donor in good health. Both conserved end residues are part of each CDR3. A D gene is named only where the DNA matches it firmly. Rows may omit the clone size; those that give it use once, few, many or a size class.

D,size,V,J,length,DNA,CDR3
NA,NA,TRBV12-3/TRBV12-4,TRBJ1-6,14,TGTGCCAGCAGTTTATCCCCCAGGGCCCAGGCCCTCCACTTT,CASSLSPRAQALHF
TRBD2,once,TRBV11-2,TRBJ2-3,17,TGTGCCAGCAGCTTAGGGGCTAAGCGGGGGGGCGCAGATACGCAGTATTTT,CASSLGAKRGGADTQYF
TRBD1,once,TRBV2,TRBJ2-7,14,TGTGCCAGCAGCGGACAGGGACCCGGGGACGAGCAGTACTTC,CASSGQGPGDEQYF
NA,once,TRBV27,TRBJ1-1,13,TGTGCCAGCAGTCCCGGGACGAAGACTGAAGCTTTCTTT,CASSPGTKTEAFF
NA,NA,TRBV10-3,TRBJ2-1,14,TGTGCCACCACCGACAGGAGCTCCTACAATGAGCAGTTCTTC,CATTDRSSYNEQFF
TRBD1,NA,TRBV20-1,TRBJ1-2,14,TGCAGTGCAGAGGACAGGGACCGTCCCTATGGCTACACCTTC,CSAEDRDRPYGYTF
NA,NA,TRBV6-5,TRBJ1-5,18,TGTGCCAGCAGTTACGACCCTACGGGGGGGTCGCGCAATCAGCCCCAGCATTTT,CASSYDPTGGSRNQPQHF
TRBD1,NA,TRBV27,TRBJ1-3,16,TGTGCCAGCAGTCCGACAGGGGGCTTCTCTGGAAACACCATATATTTT,CASSPTGGFSGNTIYF
NA,NA,TRBV5-6,TRBJ2-7,13,TGTGCCAGCAGCTTGGGTAATTTTGGCGAGCAGTACTTC,CASSLGNFGEQYF
NA,NA,TRBV5-4,TRBJ2-1,14,TGTGCCAGCAGCACACAGGGACTCTACAATGAGCAGTTCTTC,CASSTQGLYNEQFF
TRBD2,NA,TRBV4-1,TRBJ2-2,17,TGCGCCAGCAGCCAAGATCCGAGCGGGGCGAACACCGGGGAGCTGTTTTTT,CASSQDPSGANTGELFF
TRBD2,NA,TRBV5-1,TRBJ2-7,16,TGCGCCAGCAGCTTGGGGACTAGCGGGGCTATTTACGAGCAGTACTTC,CASSLGTSGAIYEQYF
NA,NA,TRBV7-9,TRBJ2-2,16,TGTGCCAGCCGCACTCAGGGTACTACGAACACCGGGGAGCTGTTTTTT,CASRTQGTTNTGELFF
NA,NA,TRBV11-2,TRBJ2-3,16,TGTGCCAGCAGCTTAAAGGAGGCGTCGGGCACAGATACGCAGTATTTT,CASSLKEASGTDTQYF
NA,NA,TRBV13,TRBJ1-4,15,TGTGCCAGCAGCTCCCAGACACCGGCAAATGAAAAACTGTTTTTT,CASSSQTPANEKLFF
TRBD2,NA,TRBV12-3/TRBV12-4,TRBJ2-3,14,TGTGCCAGCAGAACTACTAGCGGGGGGGATACGCAGTATTTT,CASRTTSGGDTQYF
NA,NA,TRBV7-9,TRBJ1-2,12,TGTGCCAGCAGCTTCGGGGGATCCGGCTACACCTTC,CASSFGGSGYTF
NA,few,TRBV27,TRBJ2-7,12,TGTGCCAGCAGTTTACGGGGCTACGAGCAGTACTTC,CASSLRGYEQYF